The next 14 T cell receptor beta chains were all read from a single sample in a study of cytomegalovirus exposure and HLA in healthy donors. The PCR had 60 Vbeta and 13 Jbeta primers. Assay used: immunoSEQ multiplex PCR; TCRdb lists only in-frame clones, some missing. The table lists approximately 300,000 clones, about four fifths of them singletons, with 0.3% in the top ten. Sequencing was carried out using PBMCs. The receptors derive from a girl aged 2 to 10 in good health and CMV-seronegative.

This clone has just a few counts. The gene calls are TRBV6-1 and TRBJ2-7; a possible D gene is TRBD2 (5 bases). This CDR3 has 13 residues. V was pared by 2 bases and J by 5 bases, with 10 bases between. Germline V CDR1 and CDR2: MNHNS, SASEGT. DNA of the CDR3: TGTGCCAGCAGTGAACGGGAAGTAAACGAGCAGTACTTC. It codes for CASSEREVNEQYF.

A few counts support this clone. For the CDR3, the DNA is TGTGCCAGCAGACAATATCCGGGACAGGGGTCCTACGAGCAGTACTTC. It translates to CASRQYPGQGSYEQYF. This chain joins TRBV2 and TRBJ2-7; 10 nucleotides line up with TRBD1. The CDR3 spans 16 residues. V gave up 6 bases and J gave up 1 base; unmatched junction bases: 9. Germline CDR1 reads SNHLY; CDR2 reads FYNNEI.

This chain connects TRBV5-4 to TRBJ2-5, with TRBD1 identical over 7 bases. The end of the DNA aligns better with TRBJ2-7, so the J call may be wrong. The CDR3 totals 14 residues. The germline CDR1 and CDR2 sequences are SGHNT and YYREEE (reference sequence). The CDR3 DNA is TGTGCCAGCAGCTTGAAACAGGGGTTCTACGAGCAGTACTTC. It specifies CASSLKQGFYEQYF.

This chain joins TRBV29-1 and TRBJ1-1; tentative D call: TRBD1 (5 bases). This CDR3 spans 12 amino acids. V dropped 4 bases and J dropped 5 bases, with 11 bases sitting between them. Germline lookup yields CDR1 SQVTM and CDR2 ANQGSEA. CDR3 nucleotide sequence: TGCAGCGTTGCCGGGGAGGGGACTGAAGCTTTCTTT. This gives the protein CSVAGEGTEAFF.

V and J are TRBV29-1 and TRBJ2-7; TRBD2 is a possible D gene (6 bases). The germline V gene has CDR1 SQVTM and CDR2 ANQGSEA. This CDR3 comprises 13 residues. This chain's CDR3 is CSYNGRNTYEQYF. In DNA form, the CDR3 reads TGCAGTTATAATGGGAGGAACACCTACGAGCAGTACTTC.

V is TRBV5-4 and J is TRBJ2-1; 11 nucleotides align to TRBD1. Germline loops: CDR1 SGHNT, CDR2 YYREEE (reference sequence). This CDR3 contains 14 residues. V was clipped by 4 bases and J by 7 bases; unmatched bases: 4. The CDR3 DNA is TGTGCCAGCAGCCCAGGACAGGGGGCAAATGAGCAGTTCTTC. Its protein is CASSPGQGANEQFF.

V gene TRBV4-1 combines with J gene TRBJ1-2; 8 nucleotides match TRBD1. Trimming cost V 1 base and J 4 bases; bases outside gene matches: 17. The germline gives CDR1 MGHRA, CDR2 YSYEKL. The CDR3 is 19 residues long. DNA for the CDR3: TGCGCCAGCAGCCAAGCCTCAGGGGGCTTTAGCAGAGGCGGCTATGGCTACACCTTC. Protein sequence: CASSQASGGFSRGGYGYTF.

This chain joins TRBV28 and TRBJ2-3; TRBD2 might be the D (6 bases). The germline gives CDR1 MDHEN, CDR2 SYDVKM. The CDR3 covers 18 residues. V was cut by 4 bases and J by 1 base, with 21 bases left in between. CDR3 sequence (DNA): TGTGCCAGCAGTTCCCTCCTTAGGGGCGGGAAAGGCACAGATACGCAGTATTTT. This translates into CASSSLLRGGKGTDTQYF.

This clone has a single count. The chain carries TRBV29-1 and TRBJ1-2; TRBD1 is a possible D gene (6 bases). CDR3 size: 14 residues. Between the trimmed V and J ends, which lost 3 bases and 4 bases, there was a span of 15 bases. CDR1 and CDR2 from the germline V gene are SQVTM and ANQGSEA. In DNA form, the CDR3 reads TGCAGCGTTGAGCGCGACAGGCCGATCTATGGCTACACCTTC. This translates into CSVERDRPIYGYTF.

The rearrangement joins TRBV10-3 to TRBJ1-6; no definite D call. The V and J ends lost 3 bases and 6 bases respectively, with 9 bases between them. There are 14 residues in the CDR3. Germline CDR1 and CDR2: ENHRY and SYGVKD. CDR3 sequence reads: CAISDVEANSPLHF. CDR3 sequence (DNA): TGTGCCATCAGTGACGTCGAAGCTAATTCACCCCTCCACTTT.

The V and J genes are TRBV6-5 and TRBJ2-3; TRBD2 matches 8 bases. The germline CDR1 and CDR2 sequences are MNHEY and SVGAGI. V lost 2 bases to trimming and J lost 10 bases; unmatched junction nucleotides: 5. The CDR3 is 13 amino acids. The CDR3 DNA follows: TGTGCCAGCAGTTACGGGACTAGGGGAGCGCAGTATTTT. Protein: CASSYGTRGAQYF.

The gene calls are TRBV7-9 and TRBJ2-3; 8 bases agree with TRBD2. This CDR3 contains 16 residues. From germline, CDR1 is SEHNR and CDR2 FQNEAQ (reference sequence). Losses at the gene ends were 2 bases for V and 3 bases for J; bases not matched to a gene: 7. In DNA, the CDR3 is TGTGCCAGCAGCTTAAGTGGCGGGGGGTGGACAGATACGCAGTATTTT. Its protein is CASSLSGGGWTDTQYF.

This chain links TRBV6-1 with TRBJ1-5; TRBD1 might be the D (5 bases). The length of the CDR3 is 13 residues. Trimming stripped 11 bases from V and 6 bases from J, with 17 bases between. Germline V gene sequence: CDR1 MNHNS, CDR2 SASEGT. Written as DNA, the CDR3 is TGTGCCGCCTACACACAGGAAGGTCAGCCCCAGCATTTT. Residues: CAAYTQEGQPQHF.

The V and J genes are TRBV28 and TRBJ2-7, with 7 positions matching TRBD2. The CDR3 loop spans 13 amino acids. Germline V gene data show CDR1 as MDHEN and CDR2 as SYDVKM. V shed 7 bases and J 2 bases; nucleotides not matched to a gene: 5. CDR3 loop: CASTPSGTYEQYF. CDR3 DNA: TGTGCCAGCACCCCTAGCGGTACCTACGAGCAGTACTTC.